This TCR beta chain comes out of a study of cytomegalovirus exposure and HLA in healthy donors. PCR amplification relied on 60 Vbeta primers (plus 13 Jbeta primers). TCRdb's table, derived via immunoSEQ multiplex PCR, lists solely in-frame clones and lacks some. The sample lists 130,000 or so clones, more than 70% occurring once. On this clone itself: Its specificity is unknown.

The CDR3 is made up of 14 amino acids. Germline V gene data show CDR1 as LNHDA and CDR2 as SQIVND (reference sequence). V lost 7 bases and J lost 6; bases outside the gene matches: 7. Overall study findings and caveats: Overall, under 200 TCR beta chains were annotated as cytomegalovirus-associated. With DRB1 most and HLA-C fewest, TCR association rates differed between HLA loci in a later analysis. Usually a TCR sequence was rare, but some public TCRs were found in many donors.

The TCR sequence derives from a woman aged 25 to 39 in good health and CMV-seropositive. This chain links TRBV19 with TRBJ2-7; 12 bases line up with TRBD2. The sequenced sample consisted of PBMCs. The DNA for the CDR3 is TGTGCCAGTAATGGACTAGCGGGATTAGGCGAGCAGTACTTC. Translation: CASNGLAGLGEQYF.